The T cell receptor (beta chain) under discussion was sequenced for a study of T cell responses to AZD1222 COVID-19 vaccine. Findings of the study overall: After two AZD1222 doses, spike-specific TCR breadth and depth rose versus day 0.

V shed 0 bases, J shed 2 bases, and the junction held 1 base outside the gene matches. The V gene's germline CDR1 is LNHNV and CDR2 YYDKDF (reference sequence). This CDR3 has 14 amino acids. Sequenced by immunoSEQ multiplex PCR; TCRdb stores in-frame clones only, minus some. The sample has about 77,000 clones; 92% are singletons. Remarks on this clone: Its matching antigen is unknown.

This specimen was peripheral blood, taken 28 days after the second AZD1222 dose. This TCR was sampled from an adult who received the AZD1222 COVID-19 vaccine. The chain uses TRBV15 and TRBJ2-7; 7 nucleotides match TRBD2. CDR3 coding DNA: TGTGCCACCAGCAGAGATCTAGCGGCCTACGAGCAGTACTTC. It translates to CATSRDLAAYEQYF. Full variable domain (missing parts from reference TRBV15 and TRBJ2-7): DAMVIQNPRYQVTQFGKPVTLSCSQTLNHNVMYWYQQKSSQAPKLLFHYYDKDFNNEADTPDNFQSRRPNTSFCFLDIRSPGLGDTAMYLCATSRDLAAYEQYFGPGTRLTVT.